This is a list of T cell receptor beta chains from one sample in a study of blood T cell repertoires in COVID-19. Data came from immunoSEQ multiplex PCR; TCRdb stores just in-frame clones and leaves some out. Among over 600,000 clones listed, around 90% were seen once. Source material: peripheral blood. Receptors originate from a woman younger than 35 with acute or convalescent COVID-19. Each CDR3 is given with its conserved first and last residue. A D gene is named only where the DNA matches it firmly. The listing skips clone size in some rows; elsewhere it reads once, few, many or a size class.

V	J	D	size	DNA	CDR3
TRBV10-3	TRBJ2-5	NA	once	TGTGCCATCAGTGAGTCCGCTGGGGCCCTGGGGACCCAGTACTTC	CAISESAGALGTQYF
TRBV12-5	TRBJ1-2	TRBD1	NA	TGTGCTAGTGGTAGGGGGTCTACAGGGGAAGGCTACACCTTC	CASGRGSTGEGYTF
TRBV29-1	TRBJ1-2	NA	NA	TGCAGCGTTGCCGAGTGGGGGGGGCAGGATGGCTACACCTTC	CSVAEWGGQDGYTF
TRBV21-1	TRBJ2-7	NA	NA	TGTGCCAGCAGCACCACCGGGACAGGGACGTACTACGAGCAGTACTTC	CASSTTGTGTYYEQYF
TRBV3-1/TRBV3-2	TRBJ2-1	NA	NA	TGTGCCAGCAGCCAAGAGGAGGGGAGATGTAGCTACAATGAGCAGTTCTTC	CASSQEEGRCSYNEQFF
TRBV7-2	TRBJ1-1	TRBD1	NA	TGTGCCAGCAGCGCGCGGACAGGTTACACTGAAGCTTTCTTT	CASSARTGYTEAFF
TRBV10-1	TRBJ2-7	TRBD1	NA	TGCGCCAGCGAGAGGACAGGGAAGACCTACGAGCAGTACTTC	CASERTGKTYEQYF
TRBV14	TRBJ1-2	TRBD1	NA	TGTGCCAGCAGCCCGGGCAGGGGGAGAGCTAACTATGGCTACACCTTC	CASSPGRGRANYGYTF
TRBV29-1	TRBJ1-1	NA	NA	TGCAGCGGACGGACAGACCCCAACACTGAAGCTTTCTTT	CSGRTDPNTEAFF
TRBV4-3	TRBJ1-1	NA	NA	TGCGCCAGCAGCCTAGGACTGGAGAACACTGAAGCTTTCTTT	CASSLGLENTEAFF
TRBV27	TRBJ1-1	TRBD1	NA	TGTGCCAGCAGTTTATGGGGACAGACGAACACTGAAGCTTTCTTT	CASSLWGQTNTEAFF
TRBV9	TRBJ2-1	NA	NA	TGTGCCAGCAGCGCTGCGGTTTACAATGAGCAGTTCTTC	CASSAAVYNEQFF
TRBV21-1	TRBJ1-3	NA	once	TGTGGCAGCAGCAAAGTGACAGCTAGGCCAGCTAGGGAGCAGGGGGACTCTGGAAACACCATATATTTT	CGSSKVTARPAREQGDSGNTIYF
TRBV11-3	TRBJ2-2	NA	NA	TGTGCCAGCAGCTTGGGACAAAGCACCGGGGAGCTGTTTTTT	CASSLGQSTGELFF
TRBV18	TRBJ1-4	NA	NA	TGTGCCAGCTCACCAGGGCAGGTGGAAAAACTGTTTTTT	CASSPGQVEKLFF